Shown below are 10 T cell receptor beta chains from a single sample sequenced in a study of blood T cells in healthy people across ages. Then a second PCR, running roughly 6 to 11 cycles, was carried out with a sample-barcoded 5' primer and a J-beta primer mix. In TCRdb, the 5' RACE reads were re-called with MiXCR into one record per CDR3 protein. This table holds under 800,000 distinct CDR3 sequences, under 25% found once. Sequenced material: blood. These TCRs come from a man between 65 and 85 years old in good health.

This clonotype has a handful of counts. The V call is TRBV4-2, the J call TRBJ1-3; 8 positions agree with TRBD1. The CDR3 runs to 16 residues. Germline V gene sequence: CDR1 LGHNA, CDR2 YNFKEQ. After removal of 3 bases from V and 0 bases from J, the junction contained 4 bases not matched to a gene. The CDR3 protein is CASSQVTGGSGNTIYF. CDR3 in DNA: TGTGCCAGCAGCCAGGTCACAGGGGGCTCTGGAAACACCATATATTTT.

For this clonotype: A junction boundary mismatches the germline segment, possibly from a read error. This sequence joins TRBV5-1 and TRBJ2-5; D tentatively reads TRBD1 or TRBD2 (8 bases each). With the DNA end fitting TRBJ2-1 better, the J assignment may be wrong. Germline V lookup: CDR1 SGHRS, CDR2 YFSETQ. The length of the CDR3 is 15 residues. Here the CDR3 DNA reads TGCGCCAGCAGCTCGGGAGGGACAGGCTACACTGAGCAGTTCTTC. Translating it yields CASSSGGTGYTEQFF.

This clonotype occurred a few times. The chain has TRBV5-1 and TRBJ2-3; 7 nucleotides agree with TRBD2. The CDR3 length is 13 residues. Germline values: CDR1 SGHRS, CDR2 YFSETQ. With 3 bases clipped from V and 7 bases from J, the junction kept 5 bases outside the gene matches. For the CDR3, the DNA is TGCGCCAGCAGCTCTAGGGGAGGGTATACGCAGTATTTT. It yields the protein CASSSRGGYTQYF. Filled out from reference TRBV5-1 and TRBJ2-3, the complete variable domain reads KAGVTQTPRYLIKTRGQQVTLSCSPISGHRSVSWYQQTPGQGLQFLFEYFSETQRNKGNFPGRFSGRQFSNSRSEMNVSTLELGDSALYLCASSSRGGYTQYFGPGTRLTVL.

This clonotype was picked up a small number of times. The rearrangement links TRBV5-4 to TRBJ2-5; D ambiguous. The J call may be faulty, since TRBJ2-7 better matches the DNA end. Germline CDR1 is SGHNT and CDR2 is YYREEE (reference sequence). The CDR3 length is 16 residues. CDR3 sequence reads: CASSLVGRSPNYEQYF. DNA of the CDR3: TGTGCCAGCAGCTTGGTTGGCAGGTCCCCCAACTACGAGCAGTACTTC.

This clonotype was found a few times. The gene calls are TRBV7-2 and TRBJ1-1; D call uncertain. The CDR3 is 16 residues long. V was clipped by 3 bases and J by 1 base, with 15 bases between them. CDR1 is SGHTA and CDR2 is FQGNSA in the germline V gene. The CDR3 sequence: CASSFSPPQPNTEAFF. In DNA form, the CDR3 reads TGTGCCAGCAGCTTTTCCCCCCCGCAGCCGAACACTGAAGCTTTCTTT.

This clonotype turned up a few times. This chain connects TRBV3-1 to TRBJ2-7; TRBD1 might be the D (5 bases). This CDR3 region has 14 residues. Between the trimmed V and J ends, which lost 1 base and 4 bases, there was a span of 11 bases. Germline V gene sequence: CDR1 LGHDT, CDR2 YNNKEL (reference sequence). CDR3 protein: CASSQGQNSYEQYF. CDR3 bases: TGTGCCAGCAGCCAAGGACAGAATTCTTACGAGCAGTACTTC.

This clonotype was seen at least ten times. CDR3 loop: CSASSTGTGTYEQYF. Here the CDR3 DNA reads TGCAGTGCTAGCTCTACCGGGACAGGGACTTACGAGCAGTACTTC. The genes are TRBV20-1 and TRBJ2-7; TRBD1 matches 9 bases. Losses at the gene ends were 3 bases for V and 4 bases for J; bases not matched to a gene: 10. This CDR3 region has 15 residues. Germline loops: CDR1 DFQATT, CDR2 SNEGSKA (reference sequence).

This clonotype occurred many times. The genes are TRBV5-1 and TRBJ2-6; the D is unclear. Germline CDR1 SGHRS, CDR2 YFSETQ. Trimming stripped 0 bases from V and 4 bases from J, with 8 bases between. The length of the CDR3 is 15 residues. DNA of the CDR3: TGCGCCAGCAGCTTGGAGACTGCCGGGGCCAACGTCCTGACTTTC. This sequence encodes CASSLETAGANVLTF.

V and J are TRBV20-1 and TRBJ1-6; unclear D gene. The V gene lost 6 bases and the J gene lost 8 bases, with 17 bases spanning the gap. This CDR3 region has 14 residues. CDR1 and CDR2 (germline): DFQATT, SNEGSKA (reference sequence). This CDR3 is CSALPDGIDSPLHF. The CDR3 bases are TGCAGTGCCCTCCCGGACGGAATTGATTCACCCCTCCACTTT.

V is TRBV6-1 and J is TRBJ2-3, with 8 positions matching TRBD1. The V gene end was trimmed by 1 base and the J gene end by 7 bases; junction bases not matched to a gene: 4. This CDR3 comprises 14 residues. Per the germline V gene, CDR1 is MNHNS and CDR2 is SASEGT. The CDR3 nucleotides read TGTGCCAGCAGTGAAGGGACAGGGAGAAATACGCAGTATTTT. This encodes CASSEGTGRNTQYF.